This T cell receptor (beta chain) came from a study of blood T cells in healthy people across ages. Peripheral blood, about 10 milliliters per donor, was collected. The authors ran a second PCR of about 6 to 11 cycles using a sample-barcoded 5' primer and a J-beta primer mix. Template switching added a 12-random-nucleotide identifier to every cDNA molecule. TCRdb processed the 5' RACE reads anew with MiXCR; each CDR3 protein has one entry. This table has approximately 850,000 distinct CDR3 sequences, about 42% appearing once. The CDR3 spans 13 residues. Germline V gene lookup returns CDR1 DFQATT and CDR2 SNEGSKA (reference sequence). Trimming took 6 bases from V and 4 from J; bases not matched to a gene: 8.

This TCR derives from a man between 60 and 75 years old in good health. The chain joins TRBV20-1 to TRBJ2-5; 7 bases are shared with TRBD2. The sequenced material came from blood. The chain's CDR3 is CSAKTAGIETQYF. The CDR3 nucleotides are TGCAGTGCCAAAACAGCGGGGATAGAGACCCAGTACTTC.